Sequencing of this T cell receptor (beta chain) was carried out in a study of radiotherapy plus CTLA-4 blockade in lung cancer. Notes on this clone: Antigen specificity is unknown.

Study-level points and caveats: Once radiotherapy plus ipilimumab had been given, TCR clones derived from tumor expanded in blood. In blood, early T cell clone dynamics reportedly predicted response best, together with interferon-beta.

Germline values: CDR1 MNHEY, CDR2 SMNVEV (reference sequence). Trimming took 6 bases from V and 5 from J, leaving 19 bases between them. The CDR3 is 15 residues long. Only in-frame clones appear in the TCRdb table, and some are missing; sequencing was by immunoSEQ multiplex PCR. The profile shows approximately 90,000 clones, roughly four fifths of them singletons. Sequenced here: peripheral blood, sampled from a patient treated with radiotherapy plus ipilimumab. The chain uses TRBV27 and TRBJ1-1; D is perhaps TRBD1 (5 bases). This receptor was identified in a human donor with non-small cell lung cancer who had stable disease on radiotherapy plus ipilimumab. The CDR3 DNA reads TGTGCCAGCAGCTACCTCGGGGTGGGGCGTACTGAAGCTTTCTTT. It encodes CASSYLGVGRTEAFF.